These T cell receptor beta chains were read from a single sample in a study of T cells expressing NK-cell markers. Following a re-call of the 5' RACE reads, TCRdb has one entry per CDR3 protein and lacks DNA. This table lists 400,000 to 500,000 distinct CDR3 sequences. The sample comprised blood T cells: a sorted CD56 or NKG2C T cell subset, CD4+ or CD8+ T cells, or bulk PBMC T cells (not recorded which). The origin of the receptors is a woman aged 18-70 years in good health. Both conserved end residues are part of each CDR3.

V	J	CDR3
TRBV20-1	TRBJ2-3	CSARPSSGGGTDTQYF
TRBV5-1	TRBJ2-3	CATKKGQDTDTQYF
TRBV20-1	TRBJ1-2	CSAGGTAYGYTF
TRBV29-1	TRBJ2-4	CSVEGREGVLAKNIQYF
TRBV21-1	TRBJ1-2	CASSKRTLVYGYTF
TRBV9	TRBJ2-7	CASSVEASGPYEQYF
TRBV29-1	TRBJ2-3	CSVEGGGDTDTQYF
TRBV14	TRBJ2-3	CASSQVVDLTDTQYF
TRBV12-3/TRBV12-4	TRBJ2-1	CASGGQGEDNEQFF
TRBV23-1	TRBJ2-1	CASSQSPRDRGDNEQFF
TRBV20-1	TRBJ2-5	CSADRTSEQETQYF
TRBV20-1	TRBJ2-1	CSAQTSGSSYNEQFF
TRBV6-5	TRBJ2-2	CASSYRVGGGELFF
TRBV6-5	TRBJ2-2	CASSFPTGTVNTGELFF
TRBV25-1	TRBJ2-5	CASFGWETQYF
TRBV28	TRBJ1-5	CASSHTDSNQPQHF
TRBV6-2/TRBV6-3	TRBJ2-7	CASRQGTSGAYEQYF
TRBV7-2	TRBJ2-3	CASSSVASDTQYF
TRBV7-7	TRBJ2-2	CASSLGYLTDRHTGELFF
TRBV6-2/TRBV6-3	TRBJ2-1	CASTNVDEQFF
TRBV29-1	TRBJ2-7	CSVQPDGYEQYF
TRBV12-3/TRBV12-4	TRBJ2-3	CASRGTGTGGSSSQYF
TRBV7-9	TRBJ1-2	CASSPTKGYTF
TRBV18	TRBJ2-2	CASSPKTSAGELFF
TRBV20-1	TRBJ2-3	CSAKSPARTSFTDTQYF
TRBV27	TRBJ1-1	CASLPGGRTGWITEAFF
TRBV29-1	TRBJ2-1	CSVEEGTGSSYNEQFF
TRBV7-2	TRBJ2-1	CASSLEAGYNEQFF
TRBV24-1	TRBJ2-2	CATQGGNTGELFF
TRBV20-1	TRBJ1-1	CSASQNEALSTEAFF
TRBV20-1	TRBJ2-1	CSARSAEDPYNEQFF
TRBV7-3	TRBJ2-3	CASSFYRGVSTDTQYF
TRBV4-1	TRBJ1-6	CASSLPRMDLGEPLHF
TRBV15	TRBJ2-1	CATSGGETGIYNEQFF
TRBV7-8	TRBJ2-2	CASSFPRVAAMNTGELFF
TRBV20-1	TRBJ2-1	CSAGDRGGAYNEQFF
TRBV29-1	TRBJ2-2	CSVPSGPGELFF
TRBV7-9	TRBJ2-7	CASSLLPSSYEQYF
TRBV7-2	TRBJ2-7	CASSLKREQLHEQYF
TRBV20-1	TRBJ1-2	CSARRGVLGGYTF
TRBV13	TRBJ2-5	CASSSQGTSGLETQYF
TRBV20-1	TRBJ2-3	CSARGSRGPVGDTQYF
TRBV13	TRBJ2-7	CASSPAGGWEQYF
TRBV20-1	TRBJ1-5	CSARPEGWINQPQHF
TRBV5-1	TRBJ2-5	CASSLISGSGETQYF
TRBV12-3/TRBV12-4	TRBJ2-2	CASRIRGRDTGELFF
TRBV3-1	TRBJ1-1	CASSPGQTMNTEAFF
TRBV5-1	TRBJ1-5	CASSPMDRTEPQHF
TRBV20-1	TRBJ1-2	CSAALGGAGYTF
TRBV6-5	TRBJ2-3	CASSYLAAEPDTQYF